This TCR beta chain is drawn from a study of blood T cell repertoires in COVID-19. Study context: Samples representing acute and convalescent COVID-19 were sourced from the United States, Italy and Spain. T cells, B-cell-depleted T cells, or PBMCs provided the cDNA or gDNA that served as material.

This clone was seen a few times. Trimming at V came to 0 bases and at J to 5 bases, leaving 11 bases not matched to a gene. There are 17 residues in the CDR3. Looked up from germline, CDR1 is LNHDA and CDR2 is SQIVND (reference sequence). The repertoire was sequenced with immunoSEQ multiplex PCR; TCRdb's copy has only in-frame clones and lacks some. Of roughly 81,000 clones in the sample, 65% to 85% were seen once. This chain connects TRBV19 to TRBJ1-1; 8 nucleotides agree with TRBD1. This TCR derives from an elderly man with active or convalescent COVID-19. Specimen: peripheral blood. Written as DNA, the CDR3 is TGTGCCAGTAGTATAGATCTCCTGGGACAGGCAAGAACTGAAGCTTTCTTT. Encoded protein: CASSIDLLGQARTEAFF.